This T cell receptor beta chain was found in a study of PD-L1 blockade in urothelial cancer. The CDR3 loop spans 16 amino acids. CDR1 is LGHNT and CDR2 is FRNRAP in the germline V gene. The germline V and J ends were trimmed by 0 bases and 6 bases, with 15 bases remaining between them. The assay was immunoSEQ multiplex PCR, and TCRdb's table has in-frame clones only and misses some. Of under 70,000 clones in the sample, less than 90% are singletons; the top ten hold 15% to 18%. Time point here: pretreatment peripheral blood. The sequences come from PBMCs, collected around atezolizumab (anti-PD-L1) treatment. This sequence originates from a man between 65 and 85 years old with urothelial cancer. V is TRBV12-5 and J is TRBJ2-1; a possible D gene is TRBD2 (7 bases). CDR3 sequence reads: CASGLVQGGGGNEQFF. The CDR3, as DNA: TGTGCTAGTGGTTTGGTACAGGGAGGGGGTGGCAATGAGCAGTTCTTC.